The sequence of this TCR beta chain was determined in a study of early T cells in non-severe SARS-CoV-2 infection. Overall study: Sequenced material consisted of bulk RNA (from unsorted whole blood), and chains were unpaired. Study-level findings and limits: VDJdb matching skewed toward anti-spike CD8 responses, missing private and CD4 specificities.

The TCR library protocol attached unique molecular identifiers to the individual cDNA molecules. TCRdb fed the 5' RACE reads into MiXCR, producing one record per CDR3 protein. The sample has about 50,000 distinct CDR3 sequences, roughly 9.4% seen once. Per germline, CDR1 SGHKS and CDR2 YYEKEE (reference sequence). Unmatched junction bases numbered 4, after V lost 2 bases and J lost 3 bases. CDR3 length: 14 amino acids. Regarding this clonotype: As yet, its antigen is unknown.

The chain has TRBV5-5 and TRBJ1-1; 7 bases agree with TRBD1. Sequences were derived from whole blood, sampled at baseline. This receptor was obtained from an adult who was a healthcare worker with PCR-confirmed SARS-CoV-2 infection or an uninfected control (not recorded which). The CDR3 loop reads CASSFGDRDTEAFF. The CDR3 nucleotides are TGTGCCAGCAGCTTTGGCGACAGGGACACTGAAGCTTTCTTT.